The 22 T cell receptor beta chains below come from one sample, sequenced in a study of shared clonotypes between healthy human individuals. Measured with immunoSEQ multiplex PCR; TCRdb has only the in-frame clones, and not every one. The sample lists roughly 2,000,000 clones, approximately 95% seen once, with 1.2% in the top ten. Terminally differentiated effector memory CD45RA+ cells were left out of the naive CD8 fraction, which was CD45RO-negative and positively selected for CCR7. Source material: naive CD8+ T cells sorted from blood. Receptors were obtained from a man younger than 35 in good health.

The DNA for the CDR3 is TGTGCCAGCAGCGTAGGGGGAGACAATCAGCCCCAGCATTTT. This codes for CASSVGGDNQPQHF. The chain links TRBV9 to TRBJ1-5; D unresolved. Between the trimmed V and J ends, which lost 0 bases and 3 bases, there was a span of 7 bases. The CDR3 length is 14 residues. The V gene's germline CDR1 is SGDLS and CDR2 YYNGEE.

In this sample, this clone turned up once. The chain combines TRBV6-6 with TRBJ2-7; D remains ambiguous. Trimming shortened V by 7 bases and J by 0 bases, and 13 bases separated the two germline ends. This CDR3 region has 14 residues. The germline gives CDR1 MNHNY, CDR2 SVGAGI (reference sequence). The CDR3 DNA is TGTGCCAGCACCCTATATGAGAGCTCCTACGAGCAGTACTTC. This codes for CASTLYESSYEQYF.

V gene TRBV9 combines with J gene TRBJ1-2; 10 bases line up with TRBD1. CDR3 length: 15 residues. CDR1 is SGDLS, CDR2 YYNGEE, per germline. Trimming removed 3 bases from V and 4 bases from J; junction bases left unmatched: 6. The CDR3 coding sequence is TGTGCCAGCAGCGCCATCCGGGACAGGGGCTATGGCTACACCTTC. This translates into CASSAIRDRGYGYTF.

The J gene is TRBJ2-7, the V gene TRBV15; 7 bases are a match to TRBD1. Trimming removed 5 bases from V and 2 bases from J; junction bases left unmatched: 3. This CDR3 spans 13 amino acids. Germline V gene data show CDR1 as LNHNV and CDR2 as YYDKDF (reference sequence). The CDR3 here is CATSVGQTYEQYF. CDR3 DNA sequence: TGTGCCACCAGCGTGGGACAGACCTACGAGCAGTACTTC.

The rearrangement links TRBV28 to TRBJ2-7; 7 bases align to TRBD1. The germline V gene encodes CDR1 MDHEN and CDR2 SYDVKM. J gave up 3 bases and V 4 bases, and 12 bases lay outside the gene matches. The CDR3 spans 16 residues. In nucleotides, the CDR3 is TGTGCCAGCAGTTCCTTTGCCGGACAGGAATTCTACGAGCAGTACTTC. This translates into CASSSFAGQEFYEQYF.

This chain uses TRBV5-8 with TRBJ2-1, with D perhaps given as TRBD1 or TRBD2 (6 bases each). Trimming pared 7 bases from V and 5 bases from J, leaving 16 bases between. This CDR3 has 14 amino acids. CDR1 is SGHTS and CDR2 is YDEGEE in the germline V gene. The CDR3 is CASPFGGPHNEQFF. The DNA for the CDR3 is TGTGCCAGCCCCTTCGGGGGCCCCCACAATGAGCAGTTCTTC.

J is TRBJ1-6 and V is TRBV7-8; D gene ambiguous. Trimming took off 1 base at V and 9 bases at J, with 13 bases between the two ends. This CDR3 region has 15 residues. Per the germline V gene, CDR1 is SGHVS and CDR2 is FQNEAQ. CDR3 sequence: CASSLDIGSGSPLHF. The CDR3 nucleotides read TGTGCCAGCAGCTTAGATATTGGGTCGGGTTCACCCCTCCACTTT.

CDR3 nucleotides: TGTGCCAGCAGTTTCTGGGGTGACACTGAAGCTTTCTTT. This encodes CASSFWGDTEAFF. This rearrangement joins TRBV28 to TRBJ1-1; the D is unclear. CDR1 and CDR2 (germline): MDHEN, SYDVKM. There are 13 residues in the CDR3. V was cut by 3 bases and J by 3 bases, with 8 bases left in between.

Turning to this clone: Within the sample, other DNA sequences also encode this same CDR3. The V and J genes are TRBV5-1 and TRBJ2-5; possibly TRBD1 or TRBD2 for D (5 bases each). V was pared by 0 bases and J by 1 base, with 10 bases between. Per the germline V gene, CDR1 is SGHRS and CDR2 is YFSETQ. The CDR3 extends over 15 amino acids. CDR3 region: CASSLVPGPQETQYF. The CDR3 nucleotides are TGCGCCAGCAGCTTGGTCCCGGGACCCCAAGAGACCCAGTACTTC.

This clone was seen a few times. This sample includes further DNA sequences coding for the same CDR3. As DNA, the CDR3 is TGTGCCAGCAGCTTAGATAGGACCTACGAGCAGTACTTC. As protein: CASSLDRTYEQYF. The V gene is TRBV7-6, the J gene TRBJ2-7; D is uncertain. The CDR3 covers 13 residues. The V end lost 1 base, the J end lost 2 bases, and 6 bases lay between the germline ends. CDR1 and CDR2 (germline): SGHVS, FNYEAQ. Full variable domain (remainder filled in from reference TRBV7-6 and TRBJ2-7): GAGVSQSPRYKVTKRGQDVALRCDPISGHVSLYWYRQALGQGPEFLTYFNYEAQQDKSGLPNDRFSAERPEGSISTLTIQRTEQRDSAMYRCASSLDRTYEQYFGPGTRLTVT.

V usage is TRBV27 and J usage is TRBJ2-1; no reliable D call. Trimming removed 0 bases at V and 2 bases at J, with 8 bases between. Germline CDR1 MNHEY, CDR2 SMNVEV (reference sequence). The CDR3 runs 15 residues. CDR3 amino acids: CASSLSLGTYNEQFF. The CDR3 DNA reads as TGTGCCAGCAGTTTATCCTTAGGAACCTACAATGAGCAGTTCTTC.

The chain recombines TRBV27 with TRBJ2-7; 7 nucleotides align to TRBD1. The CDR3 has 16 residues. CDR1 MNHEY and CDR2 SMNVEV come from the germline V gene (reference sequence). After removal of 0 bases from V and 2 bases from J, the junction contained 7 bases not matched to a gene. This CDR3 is CASSLSKGTVTYEQYF. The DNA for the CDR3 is TGTGCCAGCAGTTTATCGAAAGGGACAGTAACCTACGAGCAGTACTTC.

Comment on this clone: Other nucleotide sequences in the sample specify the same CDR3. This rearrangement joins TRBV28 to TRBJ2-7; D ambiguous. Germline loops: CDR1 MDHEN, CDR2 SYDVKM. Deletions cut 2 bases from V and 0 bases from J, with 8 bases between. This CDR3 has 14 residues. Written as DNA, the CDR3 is TGTGCCAGCAGTTTACACCGCGCCTCCTACGAGCAGTACTTC. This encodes CASSLHRASYEQYF.

For the CDR3, the DNA is TGTGCCAGCAGCTCCCTATCAGGTGGAGAGCAGTACTTC. As protein: CASSSLSGGEQYF. The chain carries TRBV7-6 and TRBJ2-7, with D hard to call. The V end lost 4 bases, the J end lost 7 bases, and 14 bases lay between the germline ends. CDR1 is SGHVS and CDR2 is FNYEAQ in the germline V gene. This CDR3 comprises 13 residues.

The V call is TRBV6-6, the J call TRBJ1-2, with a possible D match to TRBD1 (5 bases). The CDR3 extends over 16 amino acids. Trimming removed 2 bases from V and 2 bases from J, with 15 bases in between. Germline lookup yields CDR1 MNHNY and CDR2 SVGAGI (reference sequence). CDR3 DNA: TGTGCCAGCAGTTACGGGGCAGGAGCTGGGAACTATGGCTACACCTTC. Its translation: CASSYGAGAGNYGYTF.

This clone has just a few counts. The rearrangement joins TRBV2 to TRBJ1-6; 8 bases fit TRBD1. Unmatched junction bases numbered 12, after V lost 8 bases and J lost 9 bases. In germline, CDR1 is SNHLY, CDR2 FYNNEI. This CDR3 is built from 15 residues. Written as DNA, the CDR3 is TGTGCCAGCCCTAGTTGGGCAGGGGGCATTTCACCCCTCCACTTT. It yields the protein CASPSWAGGISPLHF.

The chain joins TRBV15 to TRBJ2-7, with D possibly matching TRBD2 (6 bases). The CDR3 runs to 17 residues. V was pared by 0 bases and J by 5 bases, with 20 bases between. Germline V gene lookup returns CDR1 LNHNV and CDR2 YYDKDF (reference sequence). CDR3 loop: CATSRDEEGPRWHEQYF. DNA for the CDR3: TGTGCCACCAGCAGAGATGAGGAGGGTCCGCGGTGGCACGAGCAGTACTTC.

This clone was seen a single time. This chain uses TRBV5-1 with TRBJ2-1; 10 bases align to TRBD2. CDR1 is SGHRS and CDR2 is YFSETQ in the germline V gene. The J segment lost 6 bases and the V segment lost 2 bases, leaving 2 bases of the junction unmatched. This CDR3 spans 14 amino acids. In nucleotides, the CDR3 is TGCGCCAGCAGCTTCTCTAGCGGGGGCAATGAGCAGTTCTTC. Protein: CASSFSSGGNEQFF.

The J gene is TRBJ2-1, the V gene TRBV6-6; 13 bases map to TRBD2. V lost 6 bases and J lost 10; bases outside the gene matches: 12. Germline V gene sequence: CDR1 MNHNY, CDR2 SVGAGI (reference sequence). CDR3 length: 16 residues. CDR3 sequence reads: CASSNEPGLAGYEQFF. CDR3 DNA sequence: TGTGCCAGCAGCAACGAACCGGGACTAGCGGGGTACGAGCAGTTCTTC.

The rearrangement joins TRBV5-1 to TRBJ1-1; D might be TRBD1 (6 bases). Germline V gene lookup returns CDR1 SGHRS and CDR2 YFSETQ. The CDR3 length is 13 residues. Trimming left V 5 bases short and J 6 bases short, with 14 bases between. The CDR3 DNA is TGCGCCAGCAGGGGAACAGGGTTGTCTGAAGCTTTCTTT. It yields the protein CASRGTGLSEAFF. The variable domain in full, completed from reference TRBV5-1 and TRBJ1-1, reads KAGVTQTPRYLIKTRGQQVTLSCSPISGHRSVSWYQQTPGQGLQFLFEYFSETQRNKGNFPGRFSGRQFSNSRSEMNVSTLELGDSALYLCASRGTGLSEAFFGQGTRLTVV.

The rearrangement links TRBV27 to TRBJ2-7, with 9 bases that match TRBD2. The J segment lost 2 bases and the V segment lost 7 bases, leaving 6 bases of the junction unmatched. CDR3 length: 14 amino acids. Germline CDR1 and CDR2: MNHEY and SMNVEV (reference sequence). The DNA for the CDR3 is TGTGCCAGCACTGTAGCGGGGGTAACCTACGAGCAGTACTTC. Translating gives CASTVAGVTYEQYF.

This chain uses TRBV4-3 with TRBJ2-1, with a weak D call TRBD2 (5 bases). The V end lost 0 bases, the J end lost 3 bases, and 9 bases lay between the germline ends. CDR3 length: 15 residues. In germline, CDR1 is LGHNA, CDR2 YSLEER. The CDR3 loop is CASSQDGNFYNEQFF. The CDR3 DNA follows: TGCGCCAGCAGCCAAGACGGGAATTTCTACAATGAGCAGTTCTTC.